This TCR beta chain originates from a study of T cell changes during pregnancy in multiple sclerosis. The germline V gene encodes CDR1 SGHNT and CDR2 YYREEE (reference sequence). After removal of 5 bases from V and 5 bases from J, the junction contained 0 bases not matched to a gene. The CDR3 totals 13 residues. The method was immunoSEQ multiplex PCR; TCRdb's version includes in-frame clones alone and lacks a portion of them. The sample comprises 26,000 or so clones, 89% of which are singletons, and roughly 15% rests with the top ten. This chain uses TRBV5-4 with TRBJ2-1; 11 nucleotides line up with TRBD2. This receptor was taken from a female donor with multiple sclerosis, enrolled in a pregnancy study. The starting material was CD8+ T cells from peripheral blood mononuclear cells, obtained in the second trimester of pregnancy. CDR3 protein: CASRLAGDNEQFF. The CDR3 coding sequence is TGTGCCAGCAGACTAGCGGGAGACAATGAGCAGTTCTTC.